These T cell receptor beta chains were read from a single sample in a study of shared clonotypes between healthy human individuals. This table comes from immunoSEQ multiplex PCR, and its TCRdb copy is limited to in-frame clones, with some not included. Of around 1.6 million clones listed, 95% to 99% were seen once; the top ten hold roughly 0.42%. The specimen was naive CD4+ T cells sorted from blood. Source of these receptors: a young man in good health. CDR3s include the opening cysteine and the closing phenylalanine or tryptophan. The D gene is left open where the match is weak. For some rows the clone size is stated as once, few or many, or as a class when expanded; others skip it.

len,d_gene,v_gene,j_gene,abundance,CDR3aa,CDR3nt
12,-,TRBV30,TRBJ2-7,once,CALGTSFYEQYF,TGTGCCCTCGGTACCTCCTTTTACGAGCAGTACTTC
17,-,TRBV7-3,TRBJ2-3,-,CASSFLPTRNVPDTQYF,TGTGCCAGCAGCTTCCTCCCGACTAGGAACGTCCCAGATACGCAGTATTTT
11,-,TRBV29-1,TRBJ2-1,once,CSVEAANEQFF,TGCAGCGTTGAGGCCGCGAATGAGCAGTTCTTC
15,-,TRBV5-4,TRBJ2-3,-,CASRARRGFTDTQYF,TGTGCCAGCAGGGCACGGCGGGGTTTCACAGATACGCAGTATTTT
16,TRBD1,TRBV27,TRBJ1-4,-,CASRTGGARTNEKLFF,TGTGCCAGTAGGACAGGGGGCGCCAGAACTAATGAAAAACTGTTTTTT
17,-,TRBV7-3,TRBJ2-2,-,CASSGVTETVNTGELFF,TGTGCCAGCAGCGGGGTAACCGAGACAGTGAACACCGGGGAGCTGTTTTTT
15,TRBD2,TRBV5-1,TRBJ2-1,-,CASSQTSGRAIEQFF,TGCGCCAGCAGTCAGACTAGCGGGAGGGCCATTGAGCAGTTCTTC
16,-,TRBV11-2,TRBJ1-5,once,CASSLDRGDPNQPQHF,TGTGCCAGCAGCTTAGATCGGGGGGACCCAAATCAGCCCCAGCATTTT
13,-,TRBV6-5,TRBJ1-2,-,CASRPSGSYGYTF,TGTGCCAGCAGACCCTCCGGGTCATATGGCTACACCTTC
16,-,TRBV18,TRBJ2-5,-,CASSPPARGVGETQYF,TGTGCCAGCTCACCTCCGGCGCGCGGAGTAGGAGAGACCCAGTACTTC
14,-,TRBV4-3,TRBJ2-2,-,CASSQLTDAGELFF,TGCGCCAGCAGCCAGTTGACAGATGCCGGGGAGCTGTTTTTT
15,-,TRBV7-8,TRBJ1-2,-,CASSARRGANYGYTF,TGTGCCAGCAGCGCCCGCCGTGGGGCTAACTATGGCTACACCTTC
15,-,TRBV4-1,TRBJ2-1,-,CASSLQVLGGNEQFF,TGCGCCAGCAGCCTACAGGTTCTGGGTGGCAATGAGCAGTTCTTC
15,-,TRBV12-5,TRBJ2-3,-,CASGPGDPGVDTQYF,TGTGCTAGTGGTCCGGGTGACCCCGGCGTAGATACGCAGTATTTT
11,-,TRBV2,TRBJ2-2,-,CANRVSGELFF,TGTGCCAACAGGGTTTCCGGGGAGCTGTTTTTT
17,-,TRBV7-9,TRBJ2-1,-,CASSRPPPGVGANEQFF,TGTGCCAGCAGCCGTCCTCCTCCCGGAGTCGGGGCCAATGAGCAGTTCTTC
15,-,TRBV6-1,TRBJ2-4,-,CASSEFGVAKNIQYF,TGTGCCAGCAGTGAATTTGGGGTAGCCAAAAACATTCAGTACTTC
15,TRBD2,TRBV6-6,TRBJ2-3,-,CASSPGGGRADTQYF,TGTGCCAGCAGCCCCGGCGGCGGGAGAGCAGATACGCAGTATTTT
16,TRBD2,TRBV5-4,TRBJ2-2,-,CASSLGGGMNTGELFF,TGTGCCAGCAGCTTGGGGGGAGGGATGAACACCGGGGAGCTGTTTTTT
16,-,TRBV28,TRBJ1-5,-,CASLRRGGESNQPQHF,TGTGCCAGCCTGCGCAGGGGCGGGGAAAGTAATCAGCCCCAGCATTTT
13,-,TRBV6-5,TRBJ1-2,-,CASSLQGSYGYTF,TGTGCCAGCAGTCTACAGGGTAGCTATGGCTACACCTTC
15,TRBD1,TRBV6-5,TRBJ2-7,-,CASSYVTGTAYEQYF,TGTGCCAGCAGTTATGTCACCGGGACAGCCTACGAGCAGTACTTC
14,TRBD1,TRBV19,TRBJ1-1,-,CASSPGQGGTEAFF,TGTGCCAGTAGTCCCGGACAGGGCGGCACTGAAGCTTTCTTT
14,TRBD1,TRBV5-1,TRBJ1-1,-,CASSRQGALTEAFF,TGCGCCAGCAGCCGGCAGGGGGCCCTCACTGAAGCTTTCTTT
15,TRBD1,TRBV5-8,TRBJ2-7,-,CASRPGTGKGYEQYF,TGTGCCAGCAGGCCCGGGACAGGGAAAGGCTACGAGCAGTACTTC
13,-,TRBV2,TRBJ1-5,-,CASSAGLDQPQHF,TGTGCCAGCAGTGCAGGGTTGGATCAGCCCCAGCATTTT
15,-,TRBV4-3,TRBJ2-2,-,CASSQNGGLAGELFF,TGCGCCAGCAGCCAAAACGGGGGGCTCGCCGGGGAGCTGTTTTTT
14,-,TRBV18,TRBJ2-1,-,CASSHQASPHEQFF,TGTGCCAGCTCACACCAGGCCTCCCCCCATGAGCAGTTCTTC
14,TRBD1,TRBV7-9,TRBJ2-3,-,CASSRGTGGDTQYF,TGTGCCAGCAGCCGGGGGACAGGGGGCGATACGCAGTATTTT
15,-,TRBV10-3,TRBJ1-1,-,CAISSGERMNTEAFF,TGTGCCATCAGTTCAGGTGAGAGAATGAACACTGAAGCTTTCTTT
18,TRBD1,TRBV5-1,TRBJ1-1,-,CASSLTGTGGFKNTEAFF,TGCGCCAGCAGCTTGACTGGGACAGGGGGTTTCAAGAACACTGAAGCTTTCTTT
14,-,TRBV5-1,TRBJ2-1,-,CASSNGGTYNEQFF,TGCGCCAGCAGCAACGGAGGGACCTACAATGAGCAGTTCTTC
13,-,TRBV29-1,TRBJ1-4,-,CSVEVGVGEKLFF,TGCAGCGTTGAAGTAGGTGTCGGTGAAAAACTGTTTTTT
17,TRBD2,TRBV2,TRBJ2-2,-,CASRLLAGGYITGELFF,TGTGCCAGCAGACTTTTAGCGGGAGGTTATATAACCGGGGAGCTGTTTTTT
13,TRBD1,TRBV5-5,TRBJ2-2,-,CASSRGQTGELFF,TGTGCCAGCAGCAGGGGACAGACCGGGGAGCTGTTTTTT
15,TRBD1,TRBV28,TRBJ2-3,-,CASSYRTGYGDTQYF,TGTGCCAGCAGTTACCGGACAGGGTATGGAGATACGCAGTATTTT
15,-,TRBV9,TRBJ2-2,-,CASSVEGRHTGELFF,TGTGCCAGCAGCGTAGAGGGTAGGCACACCGGGGAGCTGTTTTTT
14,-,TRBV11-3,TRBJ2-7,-,CASSYRGGTYEQYF,TGTGCCAGCAGCTACAGGGGAGGTACCTACGAGCAGTACTTC
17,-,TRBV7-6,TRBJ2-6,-,CASREVYQFTGANVLTF,TGTGCCAGCAGGGAGGTCTACCAGTTCACTGGGGCCAACGTCCTGACTTTC
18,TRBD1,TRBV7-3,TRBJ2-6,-,CASRDPGQGAPGANVLTF,TGTGCCAGCAGGGATCCGGGACAGGGGGCGCCTGGGGCCAACGTCCTGACTTTC
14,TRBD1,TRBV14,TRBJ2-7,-,CASSLQQGGYEQYF,TGTGCCAGCAGCCTCCAACAGGGGGGATACGAGCAGTACTTC
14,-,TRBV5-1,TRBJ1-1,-,CASNPQGLNTEAFF,TGCGCCAGCAATCCTCAGGGGCTTAACACTGAAGCTTTCTTT
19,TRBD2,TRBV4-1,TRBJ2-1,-,CASSQAQGIGLAGENEQFF,TGCGCCAGCAGCCAAGCGCAGGGAATTGGACTAGCGGGAGAAAATGAGCAGTTCTTC
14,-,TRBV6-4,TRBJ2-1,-,CASSDSTAYNEQFF,TGTGCCAGCAGTGACTCGACGGCCTACAATGAGCAGTTCTTC
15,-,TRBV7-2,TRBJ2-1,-,CASSLSAGQSNEQFF,TGTGCCAGCAGCTTATCCGCGGGACAGTCAAATGAGCAGTTCTTC
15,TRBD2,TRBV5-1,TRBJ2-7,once,CASSDLAVSSYEQYF,TGCGCCAGCAGCGATCTAGCGGTTAGCTCCTACGAGCAGTACTTC
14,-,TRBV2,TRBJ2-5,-,CASWNGRYQETQYF,TGTGCCAGCTGGAACGGGCGGTACCAAGAGACCCAGTACTTC